These 5 T cell receptor beta chains were sequenced from one sample in a study of blood T cell repertoires in COVID-19 (dated by TCRdb to the early 2020s). The library was built by means of the immunoSEQ multiplex PCR assay. What TCRdb holds here is the immuneACCESS table cut down to in-frame rearrangements. Part of the clones is not present; checked against another copy, under half of the missing clones reflect an unresolved V gene, and the others are unexplained. The sample has about 120,000 clones on record, around four fifths of them singletons. The ten largest clones capture over 10% of the sample. The sample comprised peripheral blood. Receptor source: a human donor in a cohort sampled during active COVID-19.

The chain combines TRBV4-1 with TRBJ1-6; 7 positions match TRBD1. CDR1 is MGHRA, CDR2 YSYEKL, per germline. V lost 4 bases, J lost 6 bases, and 6 bases stayed unmatched. The CDR3 has 15 residues. The CDR3 DNA follows: TGCGCCAGCAGCCGACAGGGTGTAGGTAATTCACCCCTCCACTTT. Translated, it gives CASSRQGVGNSPLHF.

This chain uses TRBV6-2 or TRBV6-3 with TRBJ2-1; D unresolved. Germline V gene data show CDR1 as MNHEY and CDR2 as SVGEGT. V gave up 2 bases and J gave up 2 bases, with 4 bases separating them. The CDR3 consists of 13 residues. The CDR3 sequence: CASSYNTYNEQFF. The CDR3 region has the DNA TGTGCCAGCAGTTACAACACCTACAATGAGCAGTTCTTC.

The rearrangement uses TRBV7-8 and TRBJ1-5; 7 bases line up with TRBD1. Trimming took 5 bases from V and 0 from J; bases not matched to a gene: 7. The CDR3 contains 16 residues. Looked up from germline, CDR1 is SGHVS and CDR2 is FQNEAQ. The CDR3 nucleotides read TGTGCCAGCAGCCCCCGGGACAGCAATAGCAATCAGCCCCAGCATTTT. Protein product: CASSPRDSNSNQPQHF.

This sequence joins TRBV19 and TRBJ1-5; D is uncertain. CDR1 is LNHDA and CDR2 is SQIVND in the germline V gene (reference sequence). The CDR3 is 14 amino acids. V gave up 7 bases and J gave up 6 bases, with 16 bases separating them. CDR3 loop: CASNNPPEAQPQHF. The CDR3, as DNA: TGTGCCAGTAATAATCCCCCGGAGGCTCAGCCCCAGCATTTT. Variable domain in full (rest from reference TRBV19 and TRBJ1-5): DGGITQSPKYLFRKEGQNVTLSCEQNLNHDAMYWYRQDPGQGLRLIYYSQIVNDFQKGDIAEGYSVSREKKESFPLTVTSAQKNPTAFYLCASNNPPEAQPQHFGDGTRLSIL.

The J gene is TRBJ1-5, the V gene TRBV4-3; no definite D call. Per the germline V gene, CDR1 is LGHNA and CDR2 is YSLEER. The CDR3 runs to 15 residues. V was shortened by 0 bases and J by 7 bases, with 13 bases between the two germline ends. CDR3 sequence reads: CASSQDHEVSQPQHF. For the CDR3, the DNA is TGCGCCAGCAGCCAAGATCACGAGGTATCGCAGCCCCAGCATTTT.